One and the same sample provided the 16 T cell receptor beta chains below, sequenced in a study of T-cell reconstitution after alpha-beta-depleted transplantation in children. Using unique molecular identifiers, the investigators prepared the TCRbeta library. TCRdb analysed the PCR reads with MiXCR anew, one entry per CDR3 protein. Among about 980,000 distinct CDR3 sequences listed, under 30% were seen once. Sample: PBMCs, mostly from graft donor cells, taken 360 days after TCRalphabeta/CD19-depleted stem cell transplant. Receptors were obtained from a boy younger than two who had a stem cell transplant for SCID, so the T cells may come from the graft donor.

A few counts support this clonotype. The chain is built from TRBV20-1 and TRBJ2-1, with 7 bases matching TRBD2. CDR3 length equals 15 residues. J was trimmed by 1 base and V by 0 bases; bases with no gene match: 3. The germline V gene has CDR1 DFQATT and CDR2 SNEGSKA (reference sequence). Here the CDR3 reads CSARDPSGSYNEQFF. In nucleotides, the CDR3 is TGCAGTGCTAGAGATCCTAGCGGATCCTACAATGAGCAGTTCTTC.

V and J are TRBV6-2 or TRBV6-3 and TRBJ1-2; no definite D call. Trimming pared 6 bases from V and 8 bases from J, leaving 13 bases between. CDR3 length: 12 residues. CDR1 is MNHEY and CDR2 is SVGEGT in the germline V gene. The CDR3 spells CASSPGLRGYTF. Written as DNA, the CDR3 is TGTGCCAGCAGCCCCGGACTTAGGGGCTACACCTTC.

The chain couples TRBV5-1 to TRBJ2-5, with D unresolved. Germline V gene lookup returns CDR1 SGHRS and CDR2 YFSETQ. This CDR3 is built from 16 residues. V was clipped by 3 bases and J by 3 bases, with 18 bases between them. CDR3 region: CASSSYGSRSKETQYF. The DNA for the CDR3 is TGCGCCAGCAGCTCTTACGGATCACGTTCAAAAGAGACCCAGTACTTC.

The CDR3 here is CASSQMWAETQYF. CDR3 sequence (DNA): TGTGCCAGCAGCCAAATGTGGGCAGAGACCCAGTACTTC. This sequence joins TRBV3-1 and TRBJ2-5; D remains unclear. V was pared by 2 bases and J by 4 bases, with 8 bases between. The CDR3 sequence is 13 residues long. CDR1 is LGHDT and CDR2 is YNNKEL in the germline V gene (reference sequence).

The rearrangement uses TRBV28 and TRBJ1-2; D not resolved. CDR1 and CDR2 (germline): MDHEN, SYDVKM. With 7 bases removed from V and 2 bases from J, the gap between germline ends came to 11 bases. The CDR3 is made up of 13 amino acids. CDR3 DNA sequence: TGTGCCAGCATTGGAGGCGGAAACTATGGCTACACCTTC. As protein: CASIGGGNYGYTF.

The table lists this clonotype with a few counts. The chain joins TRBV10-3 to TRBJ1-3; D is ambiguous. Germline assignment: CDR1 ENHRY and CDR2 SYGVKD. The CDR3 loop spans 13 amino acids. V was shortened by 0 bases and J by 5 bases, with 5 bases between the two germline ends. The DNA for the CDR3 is TGTGCCATCAGTGAGTCACAGAGAAACACCATATATTTT. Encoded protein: CAISESQRNTIYF.

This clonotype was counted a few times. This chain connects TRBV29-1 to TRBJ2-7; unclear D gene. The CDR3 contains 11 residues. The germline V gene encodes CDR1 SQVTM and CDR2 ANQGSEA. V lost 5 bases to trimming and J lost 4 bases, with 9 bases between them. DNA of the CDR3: TGCAGCGTTCCTGGGGTTTACGAGCAGTACTTC. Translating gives CSVPGVYEQYF.

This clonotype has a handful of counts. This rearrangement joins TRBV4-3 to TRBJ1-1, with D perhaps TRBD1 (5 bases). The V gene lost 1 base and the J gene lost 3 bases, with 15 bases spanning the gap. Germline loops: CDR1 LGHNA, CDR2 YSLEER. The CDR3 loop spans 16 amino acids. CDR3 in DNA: TGCGCCAGCAGCCAAGGGCTAGGGAGAGGGGACACTGAAGCTTTCTTT. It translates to CASSQGLGRGDTEAFF.

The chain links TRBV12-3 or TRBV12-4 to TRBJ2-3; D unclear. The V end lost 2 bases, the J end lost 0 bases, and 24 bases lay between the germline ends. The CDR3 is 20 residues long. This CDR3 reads CASSLLLGQSSPTSTDTQYF. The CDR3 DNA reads TGTGCCAGCAGTTTACTTCTCGGTCAATCCTCACCTACTAGCACAGATACGCAGTATTTT.

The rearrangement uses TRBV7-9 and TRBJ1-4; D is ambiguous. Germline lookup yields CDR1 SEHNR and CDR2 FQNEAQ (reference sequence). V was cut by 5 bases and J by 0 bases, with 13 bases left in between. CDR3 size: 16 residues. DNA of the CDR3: TGTGCCAGCAGCGGTACTTTGGTTGCAACTAATGAAAAACTGTTTTTT. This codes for CASSGTLVATNEKLFF.

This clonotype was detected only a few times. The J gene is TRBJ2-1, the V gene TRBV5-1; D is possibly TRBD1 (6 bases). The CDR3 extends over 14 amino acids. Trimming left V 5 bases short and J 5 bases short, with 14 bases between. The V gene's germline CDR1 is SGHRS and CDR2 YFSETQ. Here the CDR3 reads CASRTGSPNNEQFF. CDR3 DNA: TGCGCCAGCAGAACAGGGTCCCCTAACAATGAGCAGTTCTTC. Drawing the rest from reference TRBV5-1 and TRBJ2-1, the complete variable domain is KAGVTQTPRYLIKTRGQQVTLSCSPISGHRSVSWYQQTPGQGLQFLFEYFSETQRNKGNFPGRFSGRQFSNSRSEMNVSTLELGDSALYLCASRTGSPNNEQFFGPGTRLTVL.

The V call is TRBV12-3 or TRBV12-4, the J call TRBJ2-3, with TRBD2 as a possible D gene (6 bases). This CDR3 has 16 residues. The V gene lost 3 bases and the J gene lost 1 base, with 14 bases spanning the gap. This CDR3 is CASSFTGGVRTDTQYF. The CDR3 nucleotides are TGTGCCAGCAGTTTTACTGGCGGGGTGCGCACAGATACGCAGTATTTT.

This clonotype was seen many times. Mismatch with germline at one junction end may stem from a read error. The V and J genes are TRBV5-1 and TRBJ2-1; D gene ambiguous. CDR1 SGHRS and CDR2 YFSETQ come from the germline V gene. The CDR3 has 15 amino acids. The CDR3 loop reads CASSLAVSSYNEQFF. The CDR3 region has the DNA TGTGCCAGCAGTTTAGCCGTGAGCTCCTACAATGAGCAGTTCTTC.

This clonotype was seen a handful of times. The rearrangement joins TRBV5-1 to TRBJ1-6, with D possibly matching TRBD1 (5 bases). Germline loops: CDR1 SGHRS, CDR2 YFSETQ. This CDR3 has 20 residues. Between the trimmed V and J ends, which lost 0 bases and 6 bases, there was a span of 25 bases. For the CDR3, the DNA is TGCGCCAGCAGCTTGGCTCGGGGAGGCGAGTTTTGGGGCGTTAATTCACCCCTCCACTTT. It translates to CASSLARGGEFWGVNSPLHF.

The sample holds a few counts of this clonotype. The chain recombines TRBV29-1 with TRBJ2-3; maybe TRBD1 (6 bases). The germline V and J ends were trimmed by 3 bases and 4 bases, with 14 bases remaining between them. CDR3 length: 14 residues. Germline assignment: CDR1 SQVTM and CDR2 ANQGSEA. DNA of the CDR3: TGCAGCGTTGATGTCAGGGGATTATCAGATACGCAGTATTTT. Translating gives CSVDVRGLSDTQYF.

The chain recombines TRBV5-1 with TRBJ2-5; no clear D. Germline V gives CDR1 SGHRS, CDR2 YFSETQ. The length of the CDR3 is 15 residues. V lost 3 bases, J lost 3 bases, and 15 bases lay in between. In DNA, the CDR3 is TGCGCCAGCAGCTCTCAAGTCGGTCCAAAAGAGACCCAGTACTTC. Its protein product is CASSSQVGPKETQYF.